Listed here are 28 T cell receptor beta chains from one sample, sequenced in a study of T-cell memory formation after mild COVID-19. TCRdb re-called the 5' RACE reads through MiXCR, storing one row per CDR3 protein. The sample lists just over 400,000 distinct CDR3 sequences, less than 25% seen once, with approximately 14% in the top ten. The sequenced sample was PBMCs or a T cell subset sorted from them (not recorded which). Receptors originate from an adult woman who had mild COVID-19 (a few samples of this study predate the infection). Cell type and time point are not known.

This clonotype was counted only a few times. The chain recombines TRBV6-4 with TRBJ1-1, with a tentative D call TRBD1 (6 bases). Per the germline V gene, CDR1 is MRHNA and CDR2 is SNTAGT. The CDR3 has 15 amino acids. V was cut by 4 bases and J by 7 bases, with 19 bases left in between. The CDR3 coding sequence is TGTGCCAGCAGTGCCGCCGCAGGGGTATATTATGAAGCTTTCTTT. Translation: CASSAAAGVYYEAFF.

This chain uses TRBV5-1 with TRBJ2-5; D is possibly TRBD2 (5 bases). The CDR3 covers 14 residues. Trimming took off 5 bases at V and 5 bases at J, with 16 bases between the two ends. CDR1 and CDR2 (germline): SGHRS, YFSETQ. The CDR3 protein is CASRFTGLDETQYF. CDR3 coding DNA: TGCGCCAGCAGATTCACGGGGTTGGACGAGACCCAGTACTTC. The whole variable domain, remainder taken from reference TRBV5-1 and TRBJ2-5, is KAGVTQTPRYLIKTRGQQVTLSCSPISGHRSVSWYQQTPGQGLQFLFEYFSETQRNKGNFPGRFSGRQFSNSRSEMNVSTLELGDSALYLCASRFTGLDETQYFGPGTRLLVL.

This clonotype was detected only a few times. The rearrangement links TRBV7-3 to TRBJ2-2; 7 bases agree with TRBD1. J gave up 0 bases and V 2 bases, and 3 bases lay outside the gene matches. Germline V gene data show CDR1 as SGHTA and CDR2 as FQGTGA. This CDR3 region has 16 residues. CDR3 amino acids: CASSLSTGPNTGELFF. The CDR3 coding sequence is TGTGCCAGCAGCTTATCGACAGGGCCGAACACCGGGGAGCTGTTTTTT. The full variable domain, completed using reference TRBV7-3 and TRBJ2-2, is GAGVSQTPSNKVTEKGKYVELRCDPISGHTALYWYRQSLGQGPEFLIYFQGTGAADDSGLPNDRFFAVRPEGSVSTLKIQRTERGDSAVYLCASSLSTGPNTGELFFGEGSRLTVL.

The chain recombines TRBV29-1 with TRBJ2-2; D might be TRBD2 (6 bases). With 7 bases removed from V and 4 bases from J, the gap between germline ends came to 16 bases. The CDR3 contains 14 residues. Germline assignment: CDR1 SQVTM and CDR2 ANQGSEA. The DNA for the CDR3 is TGCAGCGCATCGGAACGGGGGTCCACCGGGGAGCTGTTTTTT. It yields the protein CSASERGSTGELFF.

The chain uses TRBV9 and TRBJ2-7; D is undetermined. This CDR3 has 15 amino acids. Germline CDR1 reads SGDLS; CDR2 reads YYNGEE. Trimming took 0 bases from V and 4 from J, leaving 14 bases between them. The CDR3 loop reads CASSVAVGRQYEQYF. In nucleotides, the CDR3 is TGTGCCAGCAGCGTAGCCGTCGGACGGCAATACGAGCAGTACTTC.

This clonotype was found a few times. The rearrangement uses TRBV28 and TRBJ2-7, with 8 nucleotides matching TRBD1. The CDR3 has 16 residues. Germline V CDR1 and CDR2: MDHEN, SYDVKM. Losses at the gene ends were 4 bases for V and 3 bases for J; bases not matched to a gene: 11. The CDR3: CASSSQGQAISYEQYF. CDR3 bases: TGTGCCAGCAGTTCCCAGGGACAGGCGATAAGCTACGAGCAGTACTTC.

The chain carries TRBV5-4 and TRBJ2-1, with TRBD2 matching over 11 bases. V lost 4 bases to trimming and J lost 3 bases; unmatched junction nucleotides: 6. CDR3 length: 16 amino acids. The germline V gene encodes CDR1 SGHNT and CDR2 YYREEE (reference sequence). This CDR3 reads CASSRSGGAFYNEQFF. CDR3 in DNA: TGTGCCAGCAGCCGTAGCGGGGGGGCATTCTACAATGAGCAGTTCTTC. Full variable domain (rest looked up from reference TRBV5-4 and TRBJ2-1): ETGVTQSPTHLIKTRGQQVTLRCSSQSGHNTVSWYQQALGQGPQFIFQYYREEENGRGNFPPRFSGLQFPNYSSELNVNALELDDSALYLCASSRSGGAFYNEQFFGPGTRLTVL.

The chain recombines TRBV5-1 with TRBJ2-7; D possibly corresponds to TRBD1 (7 bases). There are 15 residues in the CDR3. Germline CDR1 and CDR2: SGHRS and YFSETQ. V was clipped by 0 bases and J by 4 bases, with 14 bases between them. CDR3 coding DNA: TGCGCCAGCAGCTTGGGACAGGGACTTAATTACGAGCAGTACTTC. Translating it yields CASSLGQGLNYEQYF. Looking up the rest from reference TRBV5-1 and TRBJ2-7 gives the full variable domain: KAGVTQTPRYLIKTRGQQVTLSCSPISGHRSVSWYQQTPGQGLQFLFEYFSETQRNKGNFPGRFSGRQFSNSRSEMNVSTLELGDSALYLCASSLGQGLNYEQYFGPGTRLTVT.

This sequence joins TRBV12-3 or TRBV12-4 and TRBJ1-1; D is ambiguous. The CDR3 has 13 residues. Trimming removed 6 bases at V and 8 bases at J, with 16 bases between. The CDR3 sequence is CASSLGPQGEAFF. In DNA form, the CDR3 reads TGTGCCAGCAGCCTCGGGCCCCAAGGAGAAGCTTTCTTT.

The sample holds a few counts of this clonotype. The rearrangement uses TRBV6-5 and TRBJ2-7; a possible D gene is TRBD2 (5 bases). CDR1 and CDR2 (germline): MNHEY, SVGAGI. The V end lost 10 bases, the J end lost 1 base, and 17 bases lay between the germline ends. This CDR3 comprises 14 residues. CDR3 in DNA: TGTGCCACCCGCACTCCACGAGGGTCCTACGAGCAGTACTTC. Its translation: CATRTPRGSYEQYF.

The sample holds a few counts of this clonotype. The chain has TRBV12-3 or TRBV12-4 and TRBJ2-1; D is unclear. The CDR3 length is 15 residues. Trimming took off 6 bases at V and 7 bases at J, with 19 bases between the two ends. The CDR3 region is CASSFAYPQRNEQFF. The CDR3 DNA sequence: TGTGCCAGCAGCTTTGCATATCCCCAGAGGAATGAGCAGTTCTTC.

This clonotype was seen only a few times. The genes are TRBV7-9 and TRBJ2-1; no clear D. Germline V lookup: CDR1 SEHNR, CDR2 FQNEAQ (reference sequence). Trimming took 1 base from V and 3 from J, leaving 10 bases between them. The CDR3 consists of 15 residues. CDR3 sequence reads: CASSLDGRLYNEQFF. CDR3 bases: TGTGCCAGCAGCTTAGATGGCAGGCTCTACAATGAGCAGTTCTTC.

This clonotype appeared a single time. The chain is built from TRBV4-1 and TRBJ1-1; TRBD1 agrees at 10 bases. V was clipped by 4 bases and J by 8 bases; unmatched bases: 7. CDR1 MGHRA and CDR2 YSYEKL come from the germline V gene. This CDR3 contains 14 residues. The DNA for the CDR3 is TGCGCCAGCAGCCGGCTCCCGGGACAGGGGGAAGCTTTCTTT. Translating it yields CASSRLPGQGEAFF.

The rearrangement links TRBV15 to TRBJ2-7; a possible D gene is TRBD1 (8 bases). The germline V gene has CDR1 LNHNV and CDR2 YYDKDF (reference sequence). The CDR3 covers 16 residues. V lost 0 bases and J 5 bases, leaving 17 bases between the germline ends. CDR3 protein: CATSRDLADRADEQYF. The CDR3 DNA is TGTGCCACCAGCAGAGATCTAGCGGACAGGGCCGACGAGCAGTACTTC.

The chain combines TRBV20-1 with TRBJ2-4, with D perhaps TRBD1 (6 bases). Germline CDR1 DFQATT, CDR2 SNEGSKA (reference sequence). Trimming cost V 0 bases and J 0 bases, with 15 bases left between them. The CDR3 covers 17 residues. CDR3 DNA: TGCAGTGCTAGAGATCGGAAAGGGGGAAAAGCCAAAAACATTCAGTACTTC. This gives the protein CSARDRKGGKAKNIQYF.

The rearrangement links TRBV27 to TRBJ1-6; tentatively, D is TRBD1 (5 bases). The CDR3 is 12 amino acids. V lost 6 bases to trimming and J lost 13 bases, with 13 bases between them. Germline loops: CDR1 MNHEY, CDR2 SMNVEV (reference sequence). The CDR3 sequence: CASRAVGDPLHF. The DNA of the CDR3 is TGTGCCAGCAGAGCCGTGGGGGACCCCCTCCACTTT.

This rearrangement joins TRBV6-5 to TRBJ1-5; D is unresolved. This CDR3 has 13 amino acids. V lost 5 bases, J lost 9 bases, and 14 bases lay in between. CDR1 is MNHEY and CDR2 is SVGAGI in the germline V gene. The CDR3 region is CASSDGRIGPQHF. CDR3 coding DNA: TGTGCCAGCAGTGACGGGCGGATTGGGCCCCAGCATTTT.

The chain has TRBV25-1 and TRBJ2-1; D possibly uses TRBD1 or TRBD2 (6 bases each). This CDR3 is 14 amino acids long. Deletions cut 6 bases from V and 10 bases from J, with 19 bases between. CDR1 is MGHDK and CDR2 is SYGVNS in the germline V gene. CDR3 protein: CASSDVGGGREQFF. CDR3 nucleotides: TGTGCCAGCAGCGACGTTGGAGGGGGACGAGAGCAGTTCTTC.

The genes are TRBV18 and TRBJ2-3, with D perhaps TRBD1 (6 bases). The CDR3 totals 15 residues. The V and J ends lost 4 bases and 8 bases respectively, with 19 bases between them. Germline values: CDR1 KGHSH, CDR2 LQKENI. This CDR3 is CASSQGTQAGTTQYF. DNA of the CDR3: TGTGCCAGCTCACAGGGGACACAGGCGGGCACTACGCAGTATTTT.

V is TRBV18 and J is TRBJ2-5; the D call may be TRBD1 or TRBD2 (5 bases each). In germline, CDR1 is KGHSH, CDR2 LQKENI. Trimming took off 3 bases at V and 4 bases at J, with 12 bases between the two ends. The CDR3 has 14 amino acids. The CDR3 sequence: CASSPPGSRETQYF. The CDR3 nucleotides read TGTGCCAGCTCACCCCCAGGGAGTCGAGAGACCCAGTACTTC.

This clonotype has more than one count but fewer than ten. The J gene is TRBJ2-7, the V gene TRBV7-2; TRBD1 matches at 8 bases. Germline lookup yields CDR1 SGHTA and CDR2 FQGNSA. The CDR3 runs 14 residues. Unmatched junction bases numbered 8, after V lost 5 bases and J lost 5 bases. CDR3 coding DNA: TGTGCCAGCAGCGGCAGGGGGCGGCCCCACGAGCAGTACTTC. It codes for CASSGRGRPHEQYF.

The chain employs TRBV2 and TRBJ2-3, with 12 bases fitting TRBD2. With 1 base clipped from V and 1 base from J, the junction kept 6 bases outside the gene matches. Germline V gene lookup returns CDR1 SNHLY and CDR2 FYNNEI. This CDR3 contains 18 residues. CDR3 sequence: CASSEGLAGGPGTDTQYF. CDR3 in DNA: TGTGCCAGCAGTGAAGGGCTAGCGGGGGGGCCGGGCACAGATACGCAGTATTTT.

The CDR3 DNA follows: TGCGCCAGCAGCCCGGAGTCCGGGAGCGGGGAGACCCAGTACTTC. Protein: CASSPESGSGETQYF. V usage is TRBV5-1 and J usage is TRBJ2-5; a weak D match, TRBD2 (6 bases). The germline gives CDR1 SGHRS, CDR2 YFSETQ. Trimming removed 4 bases from V and 5 bases from J, with 18 bases in between. The CDR3 covers 15 residues.

This clonotype came up a few times. This sequence joins TRBV7-2 and TRBJ2-3; 14 nucleotides align to TRBD2. Unmatched junction bases numbered 6, after V lost 4 bases and J lost 6 bases. This CDR3 spans 16 amino acids. Germline CDR1 and CDR2: SGHTA and FQGNSA. In nucleotides, the CDR3 is TGTGCCAGCAGCTCGGGACTAGCGGGGGCCATCGATACGCAGTATTTT. Its translation is CASSSGLAGAIDTQYF.

The genes are TRBV7-2 and TRBJ2-3; 12 bases are shared with TRBD2. Germline values: CDR1 SGHTA, CDR2 FQGNSA. With 1 base clipped from V and 7 bases from J, the junction kept 6 bases outside the gene matches. This CDR3 comprises 16 residues. CDR3 protein: CASSLGPSGRGYTQYF. The CDR3 DNA reads as TGTGCCAGCAGCTTAGGCCCTAGCGGGAGGGGATATACGCAGTATTTT.

This clonotype was detected a few times. The genes are TRBV12-3 or TRBV12-4 and TRBJ2-1; no firm D call. Trimming pared 5 bases from V and 3 bases from J, leaving 8 bases between. The CDR3 extends over 13 amino acids. The CDR3 region is CASSRVDYNEQFF. CDR3 coding DNA: TGTGCCAGCAGTCGGGTCGACTACAATGAGCAGTTCTTC.

This chain uses TRBV12-3 or TRBV12-4 with TRBJ1-2; tentatively, D is TRBD1 (5 bases). The length of the CDR3 is 14 residues. Between the trimmed V and J ends, which lost 5 bases and 3 bases, there was a span of 13 bases. CDR3 DNA sequence: TGTGCCAGCAGTCCGACCGGGACTTACTATGGCTACACCTTC. Its protein is CASSPTGTYYGYTF.

V and J are TRBV7-9 and TRBJ1-4, with unresolved D. The CDR3 loop spans 12 amino acids. The ends were cut back, 7 bases at V and 4 bases at J, with 7 bases in the middle. Germline CDR1 SEHNR, CDR2 FQNEAQ (reference sequence). CDR3 coding DNA: TGTGCCAGCAAGAACCGTAATGAAAAACTGTTTTTT. Translation: CASKNRNEKLFF.